Listed here are 19 T cell receptor beta chains from one sample, sequenced in a study of human T cells and chemical hapten exposure. TCRdb reprocessed the RACE reads via MiXCR and lists one record per CDR3 protein. The sample has about 170,000 distinct CDR3 sequences, about a quarter seen once. The time point was: patch test 3, about 24 weeks after DPC sensitization. Indicated treatment: therapeutic diphenylcyclopropenone sensitization with weekly scalp DPC. The material sequenced was whole blood, taken in connection with sensitization to the hapten diphenylcyclopropenone (DPC). These receptors all stem from a woman between 18 and 30 years old with alopecia areata. Some clones in this sample may be carry-over from other donors' samples.

This clonotype has only a few counts. The CDR3 protein is CASWTAGYAQYF. In DNA, the CDR3 is TGTGCCAGCTGGACCGCAGGCTATGCGCAGTATTTT. The chain has TRBV6-2 or TRBV6-3 and TRBJ2-3; D ambiguous. The CDR3 contains 12 residues. Germline CDR1 MNHEY, CDR2 SVGEGT. V was clipped by 8 bases and J by 10 bases, with 16 bases between them.

The chain recombines TRBV13 with TRBJ2-5; D might be TRBD1 (6 bases). The V gene's germline CDR1 is PRHDT and CDR2 FYEKMQ (reference sequence). V dropped 0 bases and J dropped 2 bases, with 10 bases sitting between them. The CDR3 totals 15 residues. CDR3 residues: CASSLGRTGQETQYF. CDR3 DNA: TGTGCCAGCAGCTTAGGGAGAACAGGGCAAGAGACCCAGTACTTC.

This chain connects TRBV4-3 to TRBJ2-3; no clear D. The germline V gene encodes CDR1 LGHNA and CDR2 YSLEER. V dropped 0 bases and J dropped 2 bases, with 9 bases sitting between them. The CDR3 loop spans 15 amino acids. The CDR3 is CASSQDRPNTDTQYF. For the CDR3, the DNA is TGCGCCAGCAGCCAAGATCGGCCGAACACAGATACGCAGTATTTT.

This clonotype was observed many times. The J gene is TRBJ2-1, the V gene TRBV11-2; D may be TRBD1 or TRBD2 (6 bases each). Trimming removed 5 bases at V and 1 base at J, with 15 bases between. The CDR3 loop spans 16 amino acids. CDR1 is SGHAT and CDR2 is FQNNGV in the germline V gene. In DNA, the CDR3 is TGTGCCAGCAGCCCCGGAGGGGGGCGGTCCTACAATGAGCAGTTCTTC. It yields the protein CASSPGGGRSYNEQFF.

This chain joins TRBV13 and TRBJ1-5, with a tentative D call TRBD1 (5 bases). The CDR3 sequence is 13 residues long. Germline-derived CDR1 and CDR2 are PRHDT and FYEKMQ (reference sequence). V was trimmed by 3 bases and J by 6 bases, leaving 9 bases between them. The CDR3 spells CASSFRGGQPQHF. The CDR3 DNA is TGTGCCAGCAGCTTTAGGGGAGGTCAGCCCCAGCATTTT.

V usage is TRBV10-3 and J usage is TRBJ2-7, with a possible D match to TRBD1 (5 bases). The ends were cut back, 2 bases at V and 3 bases at J, with 11 bases in the middle. Germline V gene data show CDR1 as ENHRY and CDR2 as SYGVKD. The CDR3 is 14 amino acids. CDR3 DNA: TGTGCCATCAGTGAGCCCAGACAGATCTACGAGCAGTACTTC. Protein product: CAISEPRQIYEQYF.

The table lists this clonotype with a few counts. CDR3 in amino acids: CASSKNRGMNTEAFF. In nucleotides, the CDR3 is TGTGCCAGCAGCAAGAACAGGGGCATGAACACTGAAGCTTTCTTT. This sequence joins TRBV7-3 and TRBJ1-1; 7 bases fit TRBD1. The germline CDR1 and CDR2 sequences are SGHTA and FQGTGA. V shed 5 bases and J 0 bases; nucleotides not matched to a gene: 6. The CDR3 is made up of 15 amino acids.

This clonotype was counted only a few times. J is TRBJ2-1 and V is TRBV5-6; D not certain. Germline CDR1 and CDR2: SGHDT and YYEEEE. The CDR3 covers 12 residues. V dropped 3 bases and J dropped 10 bases, with 11 bases sitting between them. DNA for the CDR3: TGTGCCAGCAGCTCCTCTAGACGCGAGCAGTTCTTC. Its protein product is CASSSSRREQFF.

The rearrangement uses TRBV7-2 and TRBJ2-3; D gene ambiguous. This CDR3 spans 15 amino acids. The germline CDR1 and CDR2 sequences are SGHTA and FQGNSA. V was pared by 2 bases and J by 9 bases, with 18 bases between. The CDR3 loop reads CASSLTRTTGNTQYF. As DNA, the CDR3 is TGTGCCAGCAGCTTAACCCGTACGACGGGCAACACGCAGTATTTT.

The gene calls are TRBV27 and TRBJ1-1; D uncertain. Germline-derived CDR1 and CDR2 are MNHEY and SMNVEV (reference sequence). The V end lost 7 bases, the J end lost 4 bases, and 7 bases lay between the germline ends. This CDR3 has 11 amino acids. The CDR3 DNA follows: TGTGCCAGCACGCGCGGCACTGAAGCTTTCTTT. Amino acids: CASTRGTEAFF.

The chain recombines TRBV9 with TRBJ2-1; tentatively, D is TRBD1 (5 bases). This CDR3 is built from 13 residues. In germline, CDR1 is SGDLS, CDR2 YYNGEE. The V and J ends lost 0 bases and 9 bases respectively, with 10 bases between them. As DNA, the CDR3 is TGTGCCAGCAGCGTAGCAGTTCAGGGTGAGCAGTTCTTC. Its translation is CASSVAVQGEQFF.

V and J are TRBV29-1 and TRBJ1-2; 8 bases fit TRBD1. V lost 5 bases to trimming and J lost 6 bases; unmatched junction nucleotides: 2. Germline loops: CDR1 SQVTM, CDR2 ANQGSEA. The CDR3 has 11 residues. The CDR3 sequence is CSVTQGDGYTF. CDR3 DNA sequence: TGCAGCGTTACACAGGGGGATGGCTACACCTTC. The entire variable domain, with the rest obtained from reference TRBV29-1 and TRBJ1-2, is as follows: SAVISQKPSRDICQRGTSLTIQCQVDSQVTMMFWYRQQPGQSLTLIATANQGSEATYESGFVIDKFPISRPNLTFSTLTVSNMSPEDSSIYLCSVTQGDGYTFGSGTRLTVV.

This clonotype was seen a few times. This chain links TRBV10-2 with TRBJ2-3; 7 bases agree with TRBD2. The CDR3 totals 16 residues. In germline, CDR1 is WSHSY, CDR2 SAAADI. Trimming at V came to 3 bases and at J to 0 bases, leaving 6 bases not matched to a gene. CDR3 in amino acids: CASSDPAGSSTDTQYF. The CDR3 region has the DNA TGCGCCAGCAGTGACCCAGCGGGGTCTAGCACAGATACGCAGTATTTT.

In its sample, this clonotype was seen a few times. The chain's CDR3 is CASSPEPTDTQYF. The CDR3 bases are TGTGCCAGCAGCCCGGAGCCAACAGATACGCAGTATTTT. The chain joins TRBV2 to TRBJ2-3, with unresolved D. The V gene lost 6 bases and the J gene lost 3 bases, with 10 bases spanning the gap. The CDR3 is made up of 13 amino acids. Germline V gene data show CDR1 as SNHLY and CDR2 as FYNNEI.

This clonotype was seen only a few times. The chain joins TRBV20-1 to TRBJ2-3; no clear D gene. Trimming stripped 0 bases from V and 0 bases from J, with 13 bases between. This CDR3 has 16 residues. Per germline, CDR1 DFQATT and CDR2 SNEGSKA (reference sequence). CDR3 nucleotides: TGCAGTGCTAGAGATAGGAGCGAACCAAGCACAGATACGCAGTATTTT. It translates to CSARDRSEPSTDTQYF.

CDR3 bases: TGTGCCAGCAGCCCAAGACTAGCGGGAGGGCCGGGTGAGCAGTTCTTC. Translated, it gives CASSPRLAGGPGEQFF. V is TRBV7-2 and J is TRBJ2-1; 14 bases align to TRBD2. The ends lost 5 bases at V and 9 bases at J; junction bases unmatched: 9. Germline V lookup: CDR1 SGHTA, CDR2 FQGNSA. The CDR3 is 16 residues long. The complete variable domain, with remaining parts taken from reference TRBV7-2 and TRBJ2-1, reads GAGVSQSPSNKVTEKGKDVELRCDPISGHTALYWYRQSLGQGLEFLIYFQGNSAPDKSGLPSDRFSAERTGGSVSTLTIQRTQQEDSAVYLCASSPRLAGGPGEQFFGPGTRLTVL.

This sequence joins TRBV5-6 and TRBJ2-1; no definite D call. This CDR3 has 14 amino acids. The germline gives CDR1 SGHDT, CDR2 YYEEEE. V was trimmed by 5 bases and J by 5 bases, leaving 14 bases between them. The CDR3 nucleotides are TGTGCCAGCAGAACCGTTAGGCCCGACAATGAGCAGTTCTTC. It codes for CASRTVRPDNEQFF.

There are a few counts of this clonotype. V usage is TRBV4-1 and J usage is TRBJ1-2; D unclear. The CDR3 consists of 16 residues. The germline gives CDR1 MGHRA, CDR2 YSYEKL. Deletions cut 0 bases from V and 5 bases from J, with 16 bases between. The CDR3 coding sequence is TGCGCCAGCAGCCAAGATGTAAAGGAGAGTGGGTATGGCTACACCTTC. Translation: CASSQDVKESGYGYTF.

There are many counts of this clonotype. The chain has TRBV4-1 and TRBJ2-1; 12 nucleotides match TRBD2. This CDR3 spans 16 amino acids. CDR1 is MGHRA and CDR2 is YSYEKL in the germline V gene. The V segment lost 3 bases and the J segment 8 bases; nucleotides outside the gene matches: 8. The CDR3 protein is CASSHSGTSGYYEQFF. CDR3 bases: TGCGCCAGCAGCCACTCCGGGACTAGCGGGTACTATGAGCAGTTCTTC.